The entry that follows covers one T cell receptor (beta chain) sequence. As yet, its antigen is unknown. During its preparation, the TCRbeta library received unique molecular identifiers. TCRdb reanalysed the PCR reads using MiXCR and keeps one entry per CDR3 protein. Among 800,000 to 1,000,000 distinct CDR3 sequences listed, around 30% were seen once. These data originate in a study of T-cell reconstitution after alpha-beta-depleted transplantation in children. Findings and limits, study-wide: The origin of alpha-beta T cells about two months after transplant was reportedly several hundred expanded graft clones. The authors attributed T-cell counts and diversity one year after transplant mostly to newly produced T cells.

The receptor's source is a boy in the first two years of life who had a stem cell transplant for SCID, so the T cells may come from the graft donor. The material was PBMCs, mostly from graft donor cells, obtained 360 days after TCRalphabeta/CD19-depleted stem cell transplant.

Here the CDR3 reads CASSPDRQSNQPQHF. CDR3 DNA sequence: TGTGCCAGCAGCCCTGACCGCCAGAGCAATCAGCCCCAGCATTTT. The chain carries TRBV12-3 or TRBV12-4 and TRBJ1-5; D is uncertain. Trimming removed 6 bases at V and 1 base at J, with 13 bases between. CDR3 length: 15 amino acids.